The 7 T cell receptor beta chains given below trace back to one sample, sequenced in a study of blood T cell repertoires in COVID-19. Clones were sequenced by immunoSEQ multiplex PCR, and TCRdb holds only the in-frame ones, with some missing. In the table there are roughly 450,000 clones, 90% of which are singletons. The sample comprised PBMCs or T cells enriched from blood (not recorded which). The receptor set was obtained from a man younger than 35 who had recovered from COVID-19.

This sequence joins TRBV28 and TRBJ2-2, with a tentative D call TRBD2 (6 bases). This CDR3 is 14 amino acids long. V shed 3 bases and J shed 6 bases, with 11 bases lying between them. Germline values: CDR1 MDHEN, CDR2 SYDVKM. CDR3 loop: CASSLARDAGELFF. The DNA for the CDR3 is TGTGCCAGCAGTTTGGCGCGGGACGCCGGGGAGCTGTTTTTT.

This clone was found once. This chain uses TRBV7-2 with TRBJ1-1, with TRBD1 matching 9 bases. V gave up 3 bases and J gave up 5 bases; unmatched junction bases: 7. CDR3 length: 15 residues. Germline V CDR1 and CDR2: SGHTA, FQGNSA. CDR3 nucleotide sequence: TGTGCCAGCAGCTTGAGGGACAGGGAGAGTACTGAAGCTTTCTTT. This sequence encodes CASSLRDRESTEAFF. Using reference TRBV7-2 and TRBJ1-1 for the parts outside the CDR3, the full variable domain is GAGVSQSPSNKVTEKGKDVELRCDPISGHTALYWYRQSLGQGLEFLIYFQGNSAPDKSGLPSDRFSAERTGGSVSTLTIQRTQQEDSAVYLCASSLRDRESTEAFFGQGTRLTVV.

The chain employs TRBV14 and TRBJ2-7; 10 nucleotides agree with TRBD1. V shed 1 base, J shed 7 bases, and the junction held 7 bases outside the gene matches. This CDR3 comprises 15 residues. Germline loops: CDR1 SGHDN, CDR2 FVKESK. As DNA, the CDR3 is TGTGCCAGCAGCCAAGGGGGGACAGGGGAGGAAGAGCAGTACTTC. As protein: CASSQGGTGEEEQYF.

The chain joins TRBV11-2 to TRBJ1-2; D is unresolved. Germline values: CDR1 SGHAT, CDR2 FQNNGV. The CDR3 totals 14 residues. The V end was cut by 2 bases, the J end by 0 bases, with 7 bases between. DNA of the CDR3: TGTGCCAGCAGCTTACCGGGGACTAACTATGGCTACACCTTC. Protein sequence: CASSLPGTNYGYTF.

CDR3 sequence (DNA): TGTGCCAGCAGCTTAGAAACAGGGGACTATGGCTACACCTTC. It translates to CASSLETGDYGYTF. V and J are TRBV11-3 and TRBJ1-2; 7 bases are a match to TRBD1. Germline V CDR1 and CDR2: SGHNT, YENEEA. The CDR3 covers 14 residues. V shed 0 bases and J 3 bases; nucleotides not matched to a gene: 1.

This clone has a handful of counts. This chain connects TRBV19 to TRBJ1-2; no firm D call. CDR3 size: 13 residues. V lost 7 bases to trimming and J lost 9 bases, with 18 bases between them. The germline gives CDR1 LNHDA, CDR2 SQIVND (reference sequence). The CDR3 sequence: CASIRTGTRSYTF. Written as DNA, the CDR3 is TGTGCCAGTATCCGGACCGGAACTAGGAGCTACACCTTC. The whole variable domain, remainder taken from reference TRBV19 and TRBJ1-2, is DGGITQSPKYLFRKEGQNVTLSCEQNLNHDAMYWYRQDPGQGLRLIYYSQIVNDFQKGDIAEGYSVSREKKESFPLTVTSAQKNPTAFYLCASIRTGTRSYTFGSGTRLTVV.

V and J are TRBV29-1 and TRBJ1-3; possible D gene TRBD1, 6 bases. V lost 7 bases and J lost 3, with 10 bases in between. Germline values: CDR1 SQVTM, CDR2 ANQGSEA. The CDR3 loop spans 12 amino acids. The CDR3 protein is CSAGALGNTIYF. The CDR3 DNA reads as TGCAGCGCAGGGGCTCTTGGAAACACCATATATTTT.